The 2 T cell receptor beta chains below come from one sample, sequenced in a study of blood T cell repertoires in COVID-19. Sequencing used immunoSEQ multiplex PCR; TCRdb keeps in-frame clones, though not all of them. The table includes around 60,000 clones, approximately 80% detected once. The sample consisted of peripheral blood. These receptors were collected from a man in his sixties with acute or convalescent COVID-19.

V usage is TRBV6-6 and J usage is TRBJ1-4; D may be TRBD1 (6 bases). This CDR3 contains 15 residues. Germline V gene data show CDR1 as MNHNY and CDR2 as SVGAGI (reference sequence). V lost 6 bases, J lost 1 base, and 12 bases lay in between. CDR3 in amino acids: CASSNWDKTNEKLFF. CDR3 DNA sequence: TGTGCCAGCAGCAACTGGGACAAAACTAATGAAAAACTGTTTTTT.

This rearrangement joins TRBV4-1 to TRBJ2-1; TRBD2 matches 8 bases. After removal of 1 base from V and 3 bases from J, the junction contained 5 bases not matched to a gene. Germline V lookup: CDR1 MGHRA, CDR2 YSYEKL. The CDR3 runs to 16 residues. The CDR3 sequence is CASSQVLTSGYNEQFF. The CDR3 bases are TGCGCCAGCAGCCAAGTCCTAACTAGCGGCTACAATGAGCAGTTCTTC.